This T cell receptor beta chain appears in the sequencing data of a study of preoperative IRX-2 immunotherapy in early breast cancer. The repertoire was sequenced with immunoSEQ multiplex PCR; TCRdb's copy has only in-frame clones and lacks some. The data contain approximately 24,000 clones, 85% to 90% of them singletons. Treatment denoted: preoperative locoregional IRX-2 cytokine immunotherapy. The receptor was isolated from a human donor with breast cancer. Specimen: tumor tissue, collected after IRX-2 immunotherapy.

The CDR3 loop reads CASSPGQASKNTGELFF. CDR3 coding DNA: TGTGCCAGCTCACCAGGGCAGGCGTCGAAGAACACCGGGGAGCTGTTTTTT. The chain couples TRBV18 to TRBJ2-2; unclear D gene. The CDR3 consists of 17 residues. V was pared by 2 bases and J by 1 base, with 14 bases between. Germline-derived CDR1 and CDR2 are KGHSH and LQKENI.